This entry is about one TCR beta chain. Its antigen is not known. Only in-frame clones appear in the TCRdb table, and some are missing; sequencing was by immunoSEQ multiplex PCR. The sample lists 95,000 to 100,000 clones; over 75% were seen once. The data were taken from a study of T cell responses to AZD1222 COVID-19 vaccine. Study-level results: Increases in Spike-specific TCR breadth and depth were seen after two AZD1222 doses.

The CDR3 consists of 13 residues. V lost 5 bases, J lost 6 bases, and 14 bases lay in between. Germline values: CDR1 SGHRS, CDR2 YFSETQ. The sequenced sample was peripheral blood, obtained 28 days after the second AZD1222 dose. The chain has TRBV5-1 and TRBJ1-2; TRBD1 is a possible D gene (5 bases). The TCR sequence derives from an adult who received the AZD1222 COVID-19 vaccine. CDR3 nucleotides: TGCGCCAGCAGGGTACAGGAGGTTGATGGCTACACCTTC. It specifies CASRVQEVDGYTF.